The rows below give T cell receptor beta chains drawn from one sample of a study of vaccination and CD4 T cells after COVID-19. TCRdb independently ran MiXCR on the PCR reads; one entry per CDR3 protein. The table records 25,000 or so distinct CDR3 sequences, 50% to 65% of them present only once. The source material was CD4+ T cells from blood, sampled before SARS-CoV-2 vaccination. The receptor set was obtained from a human donor who had recovered from COVID-19. Each CDR3 is given with its conserved first and last residue. A D gene is named only where the DNA matches it firmly. A row's size may be missing; if present it is once, few, many or a size class.

few TRBJ2-7 TRBV5-8 NA TGTGCCAGCAGCCTCCGTCAGGGGGAGCAGTACTTC CASSLRQGEQYF
few TRBJ1-5 TRBV19 TRBD1 TGTGCCAGTAGTATGTGGGACAGGGTCGTAGGTCAGCCCCAGCATTTT CASSMWDRVVGQPQHF
NA TRBJ2-7 TRBV19 TRBD2 TGTGCCAGTAGTATAGGTGGGAGGGCCTACGAGCAGTACTTC CASSIGGRAYEQYF
NA TRBJ1-6 TRBV2 TRBD1 TGTGCCAGCCTGCTTTCCGGACAGGGATTTTCACCCCTCCACTTT CASLLSGQGFSPLHF
NA TRBJ2-7 TRBV21-1 NA TGTGCCAGCAGCAAAGACCCTCGGGGTACCCACGAGCAGTACTTC CASSKDPRGTHEQYF
NA TRBJ1-2 TRBV12-3/TRBV12-4 TRBD1 TGTGCCAGCAGTTATGAAAACAGGGGGCGTTATGGCTACACCTTC CASSYENRGRYGYTF
NA TRBJ2-7 TRBV12-3/TRBV12-4 TRBD1 TGTGCCAGCAGTTCTTACCCAGGACAGGGTGTAGGCGAGCAGTACTTC CASSSYPGQGVGEQYF
few TRBJ1-5 TRBV20-1 TRBD1 TGCAGTGCTAGGTCTGTTGGGACAGGGCATCAGCCCCAGCATTTT CSARSVGTGHQPQHF
NA TRBJ2-3 TRBV2 TRBD2 TGTGCCAGCAGGGGTGGGACTAGCGGGATCCCCCAGTATTTT CASRGGTSGIPQYF
few TRBJ1-2 TRBV7-9 TRBD1 TGTGCCAGCAGCTTAGCAGGACAGGGAGATGGCTACACCTTC CASSLAGQGDGYTF
few TRBJ1-5 TRBV19 TRBD1 TGTGCCAGTGGGGACAGGGCTCAGCCCCAGCATTTT CASGDRAQPQHF
NA TRBJ1-5 TRBV20-1 TRBD1 TGCAGTGCTGGACAGGGGCCAACTGTGGGCAATCAGCCCCAGCATTTT CSAGQGPTVGNQPQHF
NA TRBJ2-5 TRBV6-1 TRBD2 TGTGCCAGCAGACCCCGCACTAGCGCCGGGAGGGGAGAGGCCCAGTACTTC CASRPRTSAGRGEAQYF
NA TRBJ2-5 TRBV7-3 NA TGTGCCAGCAGCTTAACCAGAGAAGAGACCCAGTACTTC CASSLTREETQYF
NA TRBJ2-1 TRBV2 TRBD2 TGTGCCAGCAGTGAATTTTGGGCGGGAGGTGGCAATGAGCAGTTCTTC CASSEFWAGGGNEQFF
NA TRBJ2-1 TRBV18 NA TGTGCCAGCTCCGGGGTCGGCTCCTACAATGAGCAGTTCTTC CASSGVGSYNEQFF
NA TRBJ1-2 TRBV28 NA TGTGCCAGCAGGAAAAGCCTCGGCCGAAACTATGGCTACACCTTC CASRKSLGRNYGYTF
NA TRBJ2-7 TRBV9 NA TGTGCCAGCAGCTCTCGCGCCGGCTCCTACGAGCAGTACTTC CASSSRAGSYEQYF
NA TRBJ2-7 TRBV27 TRBD1 TGTGCCAGCAGTTTATCCCAGGGGGCGTACGAGCAGTACTTC CASSLSQGAYEQYF
NA TRBJ1-3 TRBV2 NA TGTGCCAGCAGTGACAGGGCGCGAGGAAACACCATATATTTT CASSDRARGNTIYF
few TRBJ2-5 TRBV7-8 TRBD2 TGTGCCAGCAGCTACCTGACTAGCGGGTCCCAAGAGACCCAGTACTTC CASSYLTSGSQETQYF
NA TRBJ1-2 TRBV2 NA TGTGCCAGCAGAACGGACTTGCCCTATGGCTACACCTTC CASRTDLPYGYTF
NA TRBJ2-3 TRBV12-3/TRBV12-4 NA TGTGCCAGCAGTTTCCCACGGGGGGATACGCAGTATTTT CASSFPRGDTQYF
NA TRBJ2-7 TRBV7-8 TRBD2 TGTGCCAGCAGCTCGGGACTAGCGGGAGGGCAGGATCGTCGTGGGCAGTACTTC CASSSGLAGGQDRRGQYF
few TRBJ1-1 TRBV7-2 NA TGTGCCAGCAGCTTAGGAGGTGGGCGTTTGAACACTGAAGCTTTCTTT CASSLGGGRLNTEAFF
NA TRBJ1-3 TRBV11-2 NA TGTGCCAGCAGCCAAGGAAACACCATATATTTT CASSQGNTIYF
NA TRBJ2-1 TRBV6-4 TRBD2 TGTGCCAGCAGCATTAGTCACGGGACTAGTCGAATGAATGAGCAGTTCTTC CASSISHGTSRMNEQFF
NA TRBJ1-6 TRBV27 TRBD1 TGTGCCAGCAATTCCATCCGACAGGGCTATAATTCACCCCTCCACTTT CASNSIRQGYNSPLHF
few TRBJ2-3 TRBV6-2/TRBV6-3 TRBD2 TGTGCCAGCAGTTACTCGACTAGCAGTACGCAGTATTTT CASSYSTSSTQYF
NA TRBJ2-5 TRBV20-1 NA TGCAGTGCTAGCCCCTCTAGGATCCAAGAGACCCAGTACTTC CSASPSRIQETQYF
NA TRBJ2-7 TRBV2 TRBD2 TGTGCCAGCAGAAGACTAGCGGGAACAACCTACGAGCAGTACTTC CASRRLAGTTYEQYF
NA TRBJ2-3 TRBV19 TRBD2 TGTGCCAGTAGTATCCTAGGACTAGCGGGGACCACAGATACGCAGTATTTT CASSILGLAGTTDTQYF
NA TRBJ1-2 TRBV15 NA TGTGCCACCAGGAGCCTCCAGGGTTCCTATGGCTACACCTTC CATRSLQGSYGYTF
NA TRBJ1-6 TRBV6-5 NA TGTGCCAGCAGTTTACAGGGATGGGATTCACCCCTCCACTTT CASSLQGWDSPLHF
few TRBJ1-5 TRBV20-1 NA TGCAGTGCTAGGGCGGGGATTGGCAATCAGCCCCAGCATTTT CSARAGIGNQPQHF
few TRBJ2-7 TRBV6-5 NA TGTGCCAGCAGTTCAAACGGGCTTAACCAGGAGCAGTACTTC CASSSNGLNQEQYF
NA TRBJ1-6 TRBV6-5 NA TGTGCCAGCAGTTACTGGGGTGGTGCCCCGAGTTCACCCCTCCACTTT CASSYWGGAPSSPLHF
NA TRBJ1-3 TRBV6-1 NA TGTGCCAGCACCATAGGGGGGGATGGAAACACCATATATTTT CASTIGGDGNTIYF
NA TRBJ2-7 TRBV4-1 NA TGCGCCAGCAGCCAAACAGGGCCTTACGAGCAGTACTTC CASSQTGPYEQYF
few TRBJ2-3 TRBV20-1 NA TGCAGTGCTCGCATTCCGGGACGAGACGCTCATACGCAGTATTTT CSARIPGRDAHTQYF
NA TRBJ2-7 TRBV10-3 NA TGTGCCGTTAGGGCCCCCGGGTACTACGAGCAGTACTTC CAVRAPGYYEQYF
once TRBJ1-6 TRBV6-5 NA TGTGCCAGCAGTTACTCCCACCGGACAAGGAATAATTCACCCCTCCACTTT CASSYSHRTRNNSPLHF
NA TRBJ2-5 TRBV20-1 NA TGCAGTGCTAGGGCGGTAGGGGGAGAGACCCAGTACTTC CSARAVGGETQYF
medium-sized TRBJ1-6 TRBV7-3 NA TGTGCCAGCAGCTTAACAGCCGATGATTCACCCCTCCACTTT CASSLTADDSPLHF
NA TRBJ2-6 TRBV5-3 TRBD2 TGTGCCAGAAGCTTGGACAGGACTAGCTCTGGGGCCAACGTCCTGACTTTC CARSLDRTSSGANVLTF
NA TRBJ2-7 TRBV5-1 NA TGCGCCAGCAGCTTCACTCCGCGCAGGGGTCTGTTTCGCGAGCAGTACTTC CASSFTPRRGLFREQYF
NA TRBJ1-2 TRBV28 TRBD1 TGTGCCAGCAGTATAGGACAGGCGGTCGGGGGTGGCTACACCTTC CASSIGQAVGGGYTF
NA TRBJ2-3 TRBV6-1 TRBD2 TGTGCCAGCAGTGCTTGGCTAGCGGGAGGGCCGGACCCAGATACGCAGTATTTT CASSAWLAGGPDPDTQYF
NA TRBJ1-2 TRBV28 NA TGTGCCAGCAGTTTTGGCGTGCGTGGCTACACCTTC CASSFGVRGYTF
NA TRBJ2-1 TRBV20-1 NA TGCAGTGCTACAATGTATATGGGAGGGCAGTTCTTC CSATMYMGGQFF
few TRBJ2-2 TRBV20-1 TRBD2 TGCAGTGCTAGACCCCTGGGAGGGAGGGGTACCGGGGAGCTGTTTTTT CSARPLGGRGTGELFF
few TRBJ2-4 TRBV2 NA TGTGCCAGCAGCCCTACTCCTTTACTTGCCAAAAACATTCAGTACTTC CASSPTPLLAKNIQYF
NA TRBJ1-5 TRBV6-1 TRBD1 TGTGCCAGCAGCAAGACAGGGTGGGATCAGCCCCAGCATTTT CASSKTGWDQPQHF
NA TRBJ2-3 TRBV19 NA TGTGCCAGTAGTATAGAACGGACAGATACGCAGTATTTT CASSIERTDTQYF
few TRBJ2-7 TRBV11-2 TRBD1 TGTGCCAGCACCCGAGGGGGCTTTAGCTACGAGCAGTACTTC CASTRGGFSYEQYF